The 21 T cell receptor beta chains below all came from one sample that was sequenced in a study of CD8 T cells in Susac syndrome. When the RNA was reverse transcribed, random hexamers were used with an input of roughly 0.5 to 1 ug. One entry per CDR3 protein results from TCRdb running MiXCR on the immunoSEQ multiplex PCR reads. The table lists about 280,000 distinct CDR3 sequences, roughly 84% of them singletons. Sequenced input: CD8+ T cells from PBMCs. The receptors originated from a human donor with multiple sclerosis.

The chain uses TRBV27 and TRBJ2-5; tentatively, D is TRBD1 (6 bases). This CDR3 contains 15 residues. Germline lookup yields CDR1 MNHEY and CDR2 SMNVEV (reference sequence). V lost 2 bases and J 1 base, leaving 11 bases between the germline ends. This chain's CDR3 is CASSLLGATQETQYF. The CDR3 DNA follows: TGTGCCAGCAGTTTACTGGGGGCTACCCAAGAGACCCAGTACTTC.

The chain employs TRBV6-1 and TRBJ1-3; no clear D. V lost 0 bases and J lost 1, with 13 bases in between. The CDR3 runs 17 residues. Germline V lookup: CDR1 MNHNS, CDR2 SASEGT. The CDR3 here is CASSEALPEDSGNTIYF. Here the CDR3 DNA reads TGTGCCAGCAGTGAAGCGCTTCCCGAGGATTCTGGAAACACCATATATTTT.

This chain links TRBV11-2 with TRBJ2-3; D remains ambiguous. V shed 4 bases and J shed 2 bases, with 16 bases lying between them. The CDR3 sequence is 16 residues long. Germline CDR1 SGHAT, CDR2 FQNNGV. In DNA, the CDR3 is TGTGCCAGCAGCTCTTTATCTGGGCCCCACACAGATACGCAGTATTTT. It codes for CASSSLSGPHTDTQYF.

This CDR3 is CASHPWGTNEKLFF. The CDR3 region has the DNA TGTGCCAGCCACCCCTGGGGAACTAATGAAAAACTGTTTTTT. The genes are TRBV27 and TRBJ1-4; D is unclear. V lost 8 bases and J lost 1, with 11 bases in between. This CDR3 has 14 amino acids. Germline V gene data show CDR1 as MNHEY and CDR2 as SMNVEV (reference sequence). Full variable domain (rest looked up from reference TRBV27 and TRBJ1-4): EAQVTQNPRYLITVTGKKLTVTCSQNMNHEYMSWYRQDPGLGLRQIYYSMNVEVTDKGDVPEGYKVSRKEKRNFPLILESPSPNQTSLYFCASHPWGTNEKLFFGSGTQLSVL.

The rearrangement joins TRBV7-9 to TRBJ2-5; TRBD2 is a possible D gene (5 bases). V was clipped by 5 bases and J by 5 bases, with 15 bases between them. The CDR3 covers 14 residues. CDR1 and CDR2 from the germline V gene are SEHNR and FQNEAQ (reference sequence). CDR3 DNA sequence: TGTGCCAGCAGCCCGACCGACTCGGGGGAGACCCAGTACTTC. Protein: CASSPTDSGETQYF.

V gene TRBV4-1 combines with J gene TRBJ2-7; a weak D match, TRBD2 (5 bases). Germline CDR1 reads MGHRA; CDR2 reads YSYEKL. Trimming left V 4 bases short and J 2 bases short, with 15 bases between. This CDR3 is 15 amino acids long. The CDR3 spells CASSLRLGETYEQYF. The CDR3 DNA is TGCGCCAGCAGCCTCCGACTGGGAGAGACCTACGAGCAGTACTTC.

The rearrangement uses TRBV10-3 and TRBJ2-7; TRBD2 aligns across 10 bases. The CDR3 is made up of 18 amino acids. Germline lookup yields CDR1 ENHRY and CDR2 SYGVKD. V lost 4 bases and J lost 1; bases outside the gene matches: 13. The CDR3 DNA reads as TGTGCCATCAGTGTATTCACCCCTGGGACTAGCGCTTCCTACGAGCAGTACTTC. Protein sequence: CAISVFTPGTSASYEQYF.

The V call is TRBV29-1, the J call TRBJ1-2, with a possible D match to TRBD1 (6 bases). V lost 6 bases and J lost 8, with 13 bases in between. The germline V gene encodes CDR1 SQVTM and CDR2 ANQGSEA. The CDR3 is 11 amino acids. The CDR3 loop is CSVQGRGGYTF. CDR3 nucleotides: TGCAGCGTCCAGGGGAGGGGAGGCTACACCTTC. The full variable domain, in which reference TRBV29-1 and TRBJ1-2 provide the parts outside the CDR3, is SAVISQKPSRDICQRGTSLTIQCQVDSQVTMMFWYRQQPGQSLTLIATANQGSEATYESGFVIDKFPISRPNLTFSTLTVSNMSPEDSSIYLCSVQGRGGYTFGSGTRLTVV.

The rearrangement links TRBV9 to TRBJ2-5, with TRBD2 identical over 14 bases. Trimming took 3 bases from V and 4 from J; bases not matched to a gene: 2. Per the germline V gene, CDR1 is SGDLS and CDR2 is YYNGEE. The CDR3 length is 15 residues. The CDR3 here is CASSAGTSGRETQYF. The CDR3 bases are TGTGCCAGCAGCGCCGGGACTAGCGGGAGAGAGACCCAGTACTTC.

This chain joins TRBV7-9 and TRBJ1-2, with a weak D call TRBD1 (5 bases). This CDR3 is 14 amino acids long. CDR1 and CDR2 from the germline V gene are SEHNR and FQNEAQ (reference sequence). Trimming left V 5 bases short and J 4 bases short, with 14 bases between. The CDR3 DNA reads as TGTGCCAGCAGCCCCCGACAGTCTTCCTATGGCTACACCTTC. This codes for CASSPRQSSYGYTF.

This chain links TRBV11-2 with TRBJ1-1; 9 nucleotides match TRBD1. This CDR3 spans 16 amino acids. The trim removed 2 bases at V and 5 bases at J, leaving 9 bases unmatched. Germline CDR1 SGHAT, CDR2 FQNNGV. The CDR3 spells CASSLLYRGRETEAFF. As DNA, the CDR3 is TGTGCCAGCAGCTTATTATACAGGGGGCGGGAAACTGAAGCTTTCTTT.

The chain joins TRBV2 to TRBJ2-2; D is ambiguous. The CDR3 sequence is 13 residues long. V was trimmed by 3 bases and J by 6 bases, leaving 8 bases between them. Germline CDR1 reads SNHLY; CDR2 reads FYNNEI. The CDR3 sequence: CASSDFIAGELFF. The DNA of the CDR3 is TGTGCCAGCAGTGATTTTATAGCCGGGGAGCTGTTTTTT.

CDR3 protein: CASSFGTVWDYGYTF. The CDR3, as DNA: TGTGCCAGTAGTTTCGGGACGGTGTGGGACTATGGCTACACCTTC. V and J are TRBV19 and TRBJ1-2, with TRBD1 as a possible D gene (5 bases). The CDR3 is 15 amino acids. The V gene's germline CDR1 is LNHDA and CDR2 SQIVND (reference sequence). V was pared by 5 bases and J by 3 bases, with 16 bases between.

The chain is built from TRBV12-3 or TRBV12-4 and TRBJ1-5, with a weak D call TRBD1 (6 bases). V shed 7 bases and J shed 4 bases, with 14 bases lying between them. The CDR3 covers 14 residues. This chain's CDR3 is CASNPDSFNQPQHF. Here the CDR3 DNA reads TGTGCCAGCAATCCGGACAGCTTTAATCAGCCCCAGCATTTT.

This sequence joins TRBV2 and TRBJ2-3, with 9 bases fitting TRBD2. The V gene end was trimmed by 4 bases and the J gene end by 3 bases; junction bases not matched to a gene: 8. The germline gives CDR1 SNHLY, CDR2 FYNNEI. The CDR3 contains 16 residues. Here the CDR3 reads CASSVVASGKTDTQYF. The CDR3, as DNA: TGTGCCAGCAGTGTTGTGGCTAGCGGGAAGACAGATACGCAGTATTTT.

This chain joins TRBV6-2 or TRBV6-3 and TRBJ2-2; D gene unclear. Germline V gene sequence: CDR1 MNHEY, CDR2 SVGEGT. CDR3 length: 16 amino acids. V lost 2 bases to trimming and J lost 3 bases, with 13 bases between them. The CDR3 is CASSYIWDKDTGELFF. The DNA of the CDR3 is TGTGCCAGCAGTTACATTTGGGATAAGGACACCGGGGAGCTGTTTTTT.

The J gene is TRBJ2-2, the V gene TRBV27; D remains unclear. Trimming left V 4 bases short and J 6 bases short, with 9 bases between. CDR3 length equals 13 residues. Germline V gives CDR1 MNHEY, CDR2 SMNVEV (reference sequence). The CDR3 DNA reads TGTGCCAGCAGTTGGACCCCCCCCGGGGAGCTGTTTTTT. Translation gives CASSWTPPGELFF.

The rearrangement links TRBV25-1 to TRBJ1-2; TRBD1 agrees at 8 bases. Germline V lookup: CDR1 MGHDK, CDR2 SYGVNS. V was clipped by 8 bases and J by 5 bases; unmatched bases: 4. This CDR3 has 12 residues. CDR3 nucleotides: TGTGCCAGCGGGACAGGAGCTTATGGCTACACCTTC. Protein product: CASGTGAYGYTF.

The chain carries TRBV19 and TRBJ1-2; weak D call: TRBD1 (5 bases). This CDR3 comprises 13 residues. Germline CDR1 and CDR2: LNHDA and SQIVND (reference sequence). V gave up 1 base and J gave up 4 bases, with 7 bases separating them. The CDR3: CASSIVDTYGYTF. The DNA of the CDR3 is TGTGCCAGTAGTATAGTGGACACCTATGGCTACACCTTC.

V gene TRBV3-1 combines with J gene TRBJ1-1; possibly TRBD1 for D (5 bases). Germline V CDR1 and CDR2: LGHDT, YNNKEL (reference sequence). The CDR3 covers 14 residues. Trimming took 2 bases from V and 2 from J, leaving 9 bases between them. The CDR3 coding sequence is TGTGCCAGCAGCCAACAGGGTCGTAACACTGAAGCTTTCTTT. Amino acid sequence: CASSQQGRNTEAFF.

This clonotype was detected only once. The rearrangement links TRBV18 to TRBJ1-1; 7 bases line up with TRBD1. The CDR3 is 14 amino acids. Germline loops: CDR1 KGHSH, CDR2 LQKENI. Unmatched junction bases numbered 7, after V lost 3 bases and J lost 6 bases. Here the CDR3 reads CASSPRGALAEAFF. In nucleotides, the CDR3 is TGTGCCAGCTCACCCAGGGGGGCACTCGCTGAAGCTTTCTTT. Together with reference TRBV18 and TRBJ1-1, the CDR3 gives the full variable domain: NAGVMQNPRHLVRRRGQEARLRCSPMKGHSHVYWYRQLPEEGLKFMVYLQKENIIDESGMPKERFSAEFPKEGPSILRIQQVVRGDSAAYFCASSPRGALAEAFFGQGTRLTVV.